This T cell receptor (beta chain) was profiled in a study of T cell repertoires in ileal Crohn's disease. The table lists this clone with a few counts. As yet, its antigen is unknown. Only in-frame clones appear in the TCRdb table, and some are missing; sequencing was by immunoSEQ multiplex PCR. The data show approximately 13,000 clones, roughly four fifths seen once. The CDR3 extends over 14 amino acids. V was clipped by 5 bases and J by 4 bases, with 13 bases between them. Germline lookup yields CDR1 MDHEN and CDR2 SYDVKM. Study-level findings and limits: Mucosal expansions were suggested to be mainly CD8 T cells.

Sequenced material: ileal tissue. The sequence came from an adult with Crohn's disease. This chain connects TRBV28 to TRBJ2-3; D is ambiguous. This CDR3 reads CASSEPPAADTQYF. The DNA for the CDR3 is TGTGCCAGCAGTGAACCCCCGGCGGCAGATACGCAGTATTTT.